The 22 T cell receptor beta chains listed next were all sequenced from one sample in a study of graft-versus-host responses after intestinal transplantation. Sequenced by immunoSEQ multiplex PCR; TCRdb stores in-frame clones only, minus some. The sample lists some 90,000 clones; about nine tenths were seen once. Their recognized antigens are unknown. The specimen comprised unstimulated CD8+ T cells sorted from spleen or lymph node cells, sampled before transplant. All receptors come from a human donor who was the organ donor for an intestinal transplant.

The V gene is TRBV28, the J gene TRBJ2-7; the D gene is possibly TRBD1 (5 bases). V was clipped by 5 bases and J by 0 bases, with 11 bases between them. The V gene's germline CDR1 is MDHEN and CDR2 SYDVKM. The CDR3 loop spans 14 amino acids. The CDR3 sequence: CASSPRVSSYEQYF. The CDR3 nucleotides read TGTGCCAGCAGTCCCAGGGTTAGCTCCTACGAGCAGTACTTC.

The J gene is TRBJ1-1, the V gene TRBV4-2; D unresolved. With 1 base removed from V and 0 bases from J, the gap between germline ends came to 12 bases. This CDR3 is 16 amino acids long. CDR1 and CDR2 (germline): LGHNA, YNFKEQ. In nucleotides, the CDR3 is TGTGCCAGCAGCCAAGCCCCCCCCGGGATGAACACTGAAGCTTTCTTT. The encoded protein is CASSQAPPGMNTEAFF.

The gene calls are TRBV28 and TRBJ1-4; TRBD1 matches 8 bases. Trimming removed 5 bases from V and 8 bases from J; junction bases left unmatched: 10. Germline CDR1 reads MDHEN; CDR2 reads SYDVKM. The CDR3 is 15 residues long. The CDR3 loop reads CASSPLQGEEEKLFF. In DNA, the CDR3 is TGTGCCAGCAGTCCCCTACAGGGGGAGGAGGAAAAACTGTTTTTT.

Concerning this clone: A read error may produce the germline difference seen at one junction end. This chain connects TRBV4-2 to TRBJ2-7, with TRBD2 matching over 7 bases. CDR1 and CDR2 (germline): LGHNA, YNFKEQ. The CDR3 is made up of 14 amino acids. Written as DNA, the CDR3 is TGTGCCAGCAGCCCCACAGCGGGGTCCTACGAGCAGTGCTTC. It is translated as CASSPTAGSYEQCF.

This CDR3 reads CASSTNRGAAGNTIYF. CDR3 nucleotides: TGTGCCAGCAGCACCAATAGGGGCGCTGCTGGAAACACCATATATTTT. V usage is TRBV7-9 and J usage is TRBJ1-3; weak D call: TRBD1 (5 bases). The V and J ends lost 5 bases and 2 bases respectively, with 16 bases between them. The CDR3 loop spans 16 amino acids. Germline assignment: CDR1 SEHNR and CDR2 FQNEAQ (reference sequence).

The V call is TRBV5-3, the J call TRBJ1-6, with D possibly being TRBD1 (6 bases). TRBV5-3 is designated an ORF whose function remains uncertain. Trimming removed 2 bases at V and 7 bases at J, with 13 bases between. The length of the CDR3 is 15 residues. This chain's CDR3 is CARSFPGQGNSPLHF. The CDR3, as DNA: TGTGCCAGAAGCTTCCCGGGGCAGGGGAATTCACCCCTCCACTTT.

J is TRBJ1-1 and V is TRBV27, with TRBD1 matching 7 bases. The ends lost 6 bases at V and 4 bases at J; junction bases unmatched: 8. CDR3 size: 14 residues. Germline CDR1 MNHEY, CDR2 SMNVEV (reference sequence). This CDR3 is CASSPAPGGTEAFF. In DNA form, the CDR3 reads TGTGCCAGCAGCCCCGCCCCAGGGGGCACTGAAGCTTTCTTT.

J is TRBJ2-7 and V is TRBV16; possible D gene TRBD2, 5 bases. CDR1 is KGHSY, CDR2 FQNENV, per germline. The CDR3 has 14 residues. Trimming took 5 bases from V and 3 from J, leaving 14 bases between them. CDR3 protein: CASSTLEENYEQYF. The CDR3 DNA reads TGTGCCAGCAGCACACTAGAGGAAAACTACGAGCAGTACTTC.

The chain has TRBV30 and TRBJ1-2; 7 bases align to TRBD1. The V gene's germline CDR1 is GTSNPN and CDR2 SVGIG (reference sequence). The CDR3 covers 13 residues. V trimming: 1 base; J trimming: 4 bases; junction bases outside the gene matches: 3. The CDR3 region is CAWSGQGGYGYTF. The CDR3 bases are TGTGCCTGGAGTGGACAGGGCGGCTATGGCTACACCTTC.

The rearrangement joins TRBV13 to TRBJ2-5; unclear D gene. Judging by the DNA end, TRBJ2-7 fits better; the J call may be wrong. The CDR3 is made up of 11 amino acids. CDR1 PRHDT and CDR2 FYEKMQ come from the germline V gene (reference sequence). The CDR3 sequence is CASSTSYEQYF. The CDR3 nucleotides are TGTGCCAGCAGCACCTCCTACGAGCAGTACTTC.

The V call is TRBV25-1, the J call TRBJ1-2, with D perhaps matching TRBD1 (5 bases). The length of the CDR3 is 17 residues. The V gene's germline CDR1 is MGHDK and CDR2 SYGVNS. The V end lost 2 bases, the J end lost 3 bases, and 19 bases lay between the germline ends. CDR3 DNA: TGTGCCAGCAGTGAAGTGGCTGACAGCGCCTTTCACTATGGCTACACCTTC. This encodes CASSEVADSAFHYGYTF.

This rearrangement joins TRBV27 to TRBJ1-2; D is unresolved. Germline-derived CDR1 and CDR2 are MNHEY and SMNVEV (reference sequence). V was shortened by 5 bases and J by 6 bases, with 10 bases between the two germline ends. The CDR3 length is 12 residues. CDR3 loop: CASSSGSDGYTF. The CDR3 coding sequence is TGTGCCAGCAGTAGCGGGAGTGATGGCTACACCTTC.

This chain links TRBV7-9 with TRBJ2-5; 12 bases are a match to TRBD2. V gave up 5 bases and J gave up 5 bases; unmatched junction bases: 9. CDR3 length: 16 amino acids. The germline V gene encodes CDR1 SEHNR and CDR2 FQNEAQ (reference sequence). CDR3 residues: CASSVLAGGPGETQYF. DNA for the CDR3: TGTGCCAGCAGCGTCCTAGCGGGGGGGCCGGGGGAGACCCAGTACTTC.

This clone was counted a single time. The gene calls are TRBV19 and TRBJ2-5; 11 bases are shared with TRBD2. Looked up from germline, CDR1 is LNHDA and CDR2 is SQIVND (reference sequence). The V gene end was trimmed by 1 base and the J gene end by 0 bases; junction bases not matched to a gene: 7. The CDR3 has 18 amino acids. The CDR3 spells CASSIGALAGEYQETQYF. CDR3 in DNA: TGTGCCAGTAGTATAGGTGCACTAGCGGGGGAGTACCAAGAGACCCAGTACTTC. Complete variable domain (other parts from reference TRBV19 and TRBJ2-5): DGGITQSPKYLFRKEGQNVTLSCEQNLNHDAMYWYRQDPGQGLRLIYYSQIVNDFQKGDIAEGYSVSREKKESFPLTVTSAQKNPTAFYLCASSIGALAGEYQETQYFGPGTRLLVL.

CDR3 DNA: TGTGCCAGCAGCTTAGGGCTAGCGGGGATACAAGAGACCCAGTACTTC. Its protein product is CASSLGLAGIQETQYF. The chain has TRBV11-1 and TRBJ2-5; 9 nucleotides agree with TRBD2. Germline V gene sequence: CDR1 SGHAT, CDR2 FQDESV (reference sequence). V trimming: 1 base; J trimming: 2 bases; junction bases outside the gene matches: 5. The CDR3 runs 16 residues.

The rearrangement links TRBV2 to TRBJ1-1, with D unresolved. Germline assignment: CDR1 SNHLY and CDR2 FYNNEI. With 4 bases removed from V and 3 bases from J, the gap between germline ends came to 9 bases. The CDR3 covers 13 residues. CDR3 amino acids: CASSGPGDTEAFF. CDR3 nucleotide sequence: TGTGCCAGCAGTGGACCCGGGGACACTGAAGCTTTCTTT.

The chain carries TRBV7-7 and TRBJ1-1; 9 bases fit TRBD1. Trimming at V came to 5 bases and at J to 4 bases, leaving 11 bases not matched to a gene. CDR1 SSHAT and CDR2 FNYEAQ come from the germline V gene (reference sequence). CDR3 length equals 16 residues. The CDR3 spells CASSTRDRVFGTEAFF. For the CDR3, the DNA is TGTGCCAGCAGCACCCGGGACAGGGTATTCGGCACTGAAGCTTTCTTT.

Here the CDR3 reads CASTEGTSGGDTQYF. CDR3 in DNA: TGTGCCAGCACCGAGGGGACTAGCGGGGGAGATACGCAGTATTTT. V is TRBV9 and J is TRBJ2-3, with TRBD2 matching over 14 bases. The CDR3 consists of 15 residues. CDR1 is SGDLS, CDR2 YYNGEE, per germline. Trimming took 6 bases from V and 5 from J; bases not matched to a gene: 5.

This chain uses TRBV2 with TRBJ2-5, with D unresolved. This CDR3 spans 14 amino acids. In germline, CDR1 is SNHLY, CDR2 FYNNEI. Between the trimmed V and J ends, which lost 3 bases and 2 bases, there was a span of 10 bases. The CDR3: CASSERIKQETQYF. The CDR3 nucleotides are TGTGCCAGCAGTGAGAGGATTAAACAAGAGACCCAGTACTTC.

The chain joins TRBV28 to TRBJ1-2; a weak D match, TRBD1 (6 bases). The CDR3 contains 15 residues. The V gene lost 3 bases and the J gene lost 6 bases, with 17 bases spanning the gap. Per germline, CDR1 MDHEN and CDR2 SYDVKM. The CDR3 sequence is CASSFFRSGEDGYTF. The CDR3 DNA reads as TGTGCCAGCAGTTTCTTTCGGTCAGGGGAAGATGGCTACACCTTC.

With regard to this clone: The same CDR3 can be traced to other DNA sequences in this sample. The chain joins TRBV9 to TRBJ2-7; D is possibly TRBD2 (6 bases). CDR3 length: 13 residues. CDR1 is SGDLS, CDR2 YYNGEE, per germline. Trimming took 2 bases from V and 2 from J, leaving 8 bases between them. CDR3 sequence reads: CASSVGSTYEQYF. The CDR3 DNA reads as TGTGCCAGCAGCGTCGGGAGCACCTACGAGCAGTACTTC.

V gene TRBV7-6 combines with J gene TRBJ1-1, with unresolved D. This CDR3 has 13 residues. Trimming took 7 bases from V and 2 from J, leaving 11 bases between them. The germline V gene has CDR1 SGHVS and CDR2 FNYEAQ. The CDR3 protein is CASTPTENTEAFF. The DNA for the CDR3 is TGTGCCAGCACCCCAACTGAAAACACTGAAGCTTTCTTT.